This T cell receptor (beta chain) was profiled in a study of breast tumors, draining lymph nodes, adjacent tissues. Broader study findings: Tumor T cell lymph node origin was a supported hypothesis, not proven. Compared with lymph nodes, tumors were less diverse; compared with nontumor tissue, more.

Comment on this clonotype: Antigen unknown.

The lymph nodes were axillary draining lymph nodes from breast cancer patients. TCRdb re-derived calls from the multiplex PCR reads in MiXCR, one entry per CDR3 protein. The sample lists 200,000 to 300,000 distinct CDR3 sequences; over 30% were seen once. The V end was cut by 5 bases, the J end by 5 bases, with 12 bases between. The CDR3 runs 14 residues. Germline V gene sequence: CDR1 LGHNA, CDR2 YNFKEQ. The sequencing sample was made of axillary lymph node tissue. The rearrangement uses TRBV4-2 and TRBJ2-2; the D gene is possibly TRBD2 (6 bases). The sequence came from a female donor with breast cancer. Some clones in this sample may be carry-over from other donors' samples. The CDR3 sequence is CASSFRGKTGELFF. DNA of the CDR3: TGTGCCAGCAGCTTTCGGGGGAAAACCGGGGAGCTGTTTTTT.